The T cell receptor (beta chain) described here comes from a study of T cells expressing NK-cell markers. Study overall: Sorted CD3+CD56+NKG2C+, CD3+CD56+NKG2C- and CD3+CD56-NKG2C+ T-cell subsets were beta-chain profiled. The sequencing cohort of eight donors included seven HCMV-seropositive individuals and one seronegative individual. Study observations and caveats: A range of about 1.0-8% of CD8+ T cells consisted of dominant NKG2C+ clonotypes in roughly 6 donors.

There are 16 residues in the CDR3. On this clonotype itself: Its target is not known.

For each CDR3 protein, TCRdb gives one entry from its re-call of the 5' RACE reads, without DNA. The repertoire shows 200,000 to 300,000 distinct CDR3 sequences; the top ten hold 0.39%. The chain carries TRBV12-3 or TRBV12-4 and TRBJ2-1; TCRdb's D call, TRBD2, is unchecked because there is no DNA. The sequenced sample was blood T cells: a sorted CD56 or NKG2C T cell subset, CD4+ or CD8+ T cells, or bulk PBMC T cells (not recorded which). The source of this sequence is a man aged 18 to 29 in good health. CDR3 sequence: CASTKSGEGIYNEQFF.